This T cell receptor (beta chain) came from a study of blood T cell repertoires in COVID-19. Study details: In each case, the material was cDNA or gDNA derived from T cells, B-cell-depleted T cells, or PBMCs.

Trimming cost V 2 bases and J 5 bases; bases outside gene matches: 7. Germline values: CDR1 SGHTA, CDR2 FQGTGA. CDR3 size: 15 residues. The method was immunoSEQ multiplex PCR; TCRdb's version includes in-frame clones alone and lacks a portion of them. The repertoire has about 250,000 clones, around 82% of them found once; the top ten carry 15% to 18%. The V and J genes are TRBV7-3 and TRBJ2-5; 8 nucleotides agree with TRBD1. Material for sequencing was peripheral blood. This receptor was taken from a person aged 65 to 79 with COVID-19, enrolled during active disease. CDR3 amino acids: CASSLGDRSGETQYF. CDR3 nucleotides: TGTGCCAGCAGCTTAGGGGACAGGAGTGGGGAGACCCAGTACTTC.